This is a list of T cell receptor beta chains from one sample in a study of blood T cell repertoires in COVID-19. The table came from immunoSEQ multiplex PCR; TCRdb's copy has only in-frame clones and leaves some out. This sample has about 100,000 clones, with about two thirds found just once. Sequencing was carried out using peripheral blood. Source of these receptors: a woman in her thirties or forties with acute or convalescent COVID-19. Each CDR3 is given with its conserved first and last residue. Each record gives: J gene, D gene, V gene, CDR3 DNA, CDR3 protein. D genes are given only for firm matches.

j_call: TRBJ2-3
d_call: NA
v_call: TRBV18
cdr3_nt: TGTGCCAGCTCACCAAACAGGGTGGTTGCAGATACGCAGTATTTT
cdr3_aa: CASSPNRVVADTQYF

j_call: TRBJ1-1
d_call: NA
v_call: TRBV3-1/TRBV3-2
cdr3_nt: TGTGCCAGCAGCCGCGGGGCCAACACTGAAGCTTTCTTT
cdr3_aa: CASSRGANTEAFF

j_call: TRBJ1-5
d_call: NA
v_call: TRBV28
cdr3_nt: TGTGCCAGCAGTCCTACCGTGGCGACAGGTAATCAGCCCCAGCATTTT
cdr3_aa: CASSPTVATGNQPQHF

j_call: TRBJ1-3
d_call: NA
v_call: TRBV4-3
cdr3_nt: TGCGCCAGCAGCCAAGAGAGGGGGTTACAGTTCCCGGCATCTGGAAACACCATATATTTT
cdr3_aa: CASSQERGLQFPASGNTIYF

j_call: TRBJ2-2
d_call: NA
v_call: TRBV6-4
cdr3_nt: TGTGCCAGCAGGGCCAGGGAAGGGGCCGGGGAGCTGTTTTTT
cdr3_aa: CASRAREGAGELFF

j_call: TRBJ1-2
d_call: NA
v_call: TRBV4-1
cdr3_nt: TGCGCCAGCAGCCAAGACGGAAGACCTGAGGCCTATGGCTACACCTTC
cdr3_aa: CASSQDGRPEAYGYTF

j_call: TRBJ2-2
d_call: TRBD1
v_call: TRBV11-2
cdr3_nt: TGTGCCAGCAGCCTAAAGACAGGGGCATTCACCGGGGAGCTGTTTTTT
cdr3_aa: CASSLKTGAFTGELFF

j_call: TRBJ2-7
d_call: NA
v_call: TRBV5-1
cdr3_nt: TGCGCCAGCCGTAGAACGGACAACTCCTACGAGCAGTACTTC
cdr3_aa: CASRRTDNSYEQYF

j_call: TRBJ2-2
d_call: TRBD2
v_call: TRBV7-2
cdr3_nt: TGTGCCAGCAGCCGGACTAGCGGGGGGGCTTCAATCGGGGAGCTGTTTTTT
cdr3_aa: CASSRTSGGASIGELFF

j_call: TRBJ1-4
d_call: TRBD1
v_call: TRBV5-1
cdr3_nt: TGCGCCAGCAGTGTTAGGGGGCAAACTAATGAAAAACTGTTTTTT
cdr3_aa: CASSVRGQTNEKLFF

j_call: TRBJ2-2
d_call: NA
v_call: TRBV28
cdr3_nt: TGTGCCAGCAGCTGGAGTTCGACCGGGGAGCTGTTTTTT
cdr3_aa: CASSWSSTGELFF

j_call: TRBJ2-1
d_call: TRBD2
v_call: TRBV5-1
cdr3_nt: TGCGCCAGCTTGGGCGGGGGGACCAGGAATGAGCAGTTCTTC
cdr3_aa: CASLGGGTRNEQFF

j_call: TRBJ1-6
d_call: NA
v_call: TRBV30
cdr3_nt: TGTGCCTGGAGAGGGGGCTCCTATAATTCACCCCTCCACTTT
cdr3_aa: CAWRGGSYNSPLHF

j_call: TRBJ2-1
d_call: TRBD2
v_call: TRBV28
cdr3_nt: TGTGCCAGCAGCCTAGCGGGGGTGGATGAGCAGTTCTTC
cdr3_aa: CASSLAGVDEQFF